The clone carrying this T cell receptor beta chain has a handful of counts. TCRdb re-derived calls from the RT-PCR reads in MiXCR, one entry per CDR3 protein. The table includes fewer than 800,000 distinct CDR3 sequences, more than 13% detected once. The length of the CDR3 is 16 residues. V dropped 4 bases and J dropped 7 bases, with 21 bases sitting between them. Germline CDR1 and CDR2: SGHKS and YYEKEE (reference sequence). The specimen sequenced was memory CD4+ T cells from blood. The TCR originated in a female donor in good health, serving as a healthy control. V gene TRBV5-5 combines with J gene TRBJ2-1; D might be TRBD1 (6 bases). The DNA of the CDR3 is TGTGCCAGCAGCAGTGGGGGCAGGGCGGTGGGGAATGAGCAGTTCTTC. Its protein product is CASSSGGRAVGNEQFF.